This entry concerns a single TCR beta chain. These data come from a study of control samples from healthy donors and cancer patients. The CDR3 runs 14 residues. In germline, CDR1 is MNHEY, CDR2 SVGEGT. The J segment lost 6 bases and the V segment lost 6 bases, leaving 8 bases of the junction unmatched. Libraries were prepared by immunoSEQ multiplex PCR; TCRdb keeps only in-frame clonotypes and omits some of them. Of approximately 160,000 clones listed, roughly 93% are singletons. The TCR originated in a woman in her fifties or sixties in good health. The source material was blood. The rearrangement uses TRBV6-2 or TRBV6-3 and TRBJ2-5; 9 bases agree with TRBD1. The DNA of the CDR3 is TGTGCCAGCAGCACCAGGGACAGGGCTAAGACCCAGTACTTC. Its protein product is CASSTRDRAKTQYF.